Described below is a single TCR beta chain sequence and its context. The antigen remains undetermined. Prepared libraries of TCR beta cDNA carried unique molecular identifiers. TCRdb reprocessed the PCR reads via MiXCR and lists one record per CDR3 protein. The sample has some 890,000 distinct CDR3 sequences, roughly 50% seen once. Germline V gene data show CDR1 as SGHTA and CDR2 as FQGNSA. This CDR3 is built from 16 residues. These data are taken from a study of post-analysis software for immune sequencing data. Study observations and caveats: The five TRBV segments detected at higher frequency in patients than in controls included TRBV5-6, TRBV5-1 and TRBV20-1.

The source material was blood. The receptor was isolated from a girl between 10 and 17 years old with multiple sclerosis. V is TRBV7-2 and J is TRBJ2-5; 8 bases match TRBD1. The better agreement between TRBJ2-7 and the DNA end casts doubt on the J call. The CDR3 bases are TGTGCCAGCAGCTTAAATTCCCCAGGGGGCGTCTACGAGCAGTACTTC. Encoded protein: CASSLNSPGGVYEQYF.